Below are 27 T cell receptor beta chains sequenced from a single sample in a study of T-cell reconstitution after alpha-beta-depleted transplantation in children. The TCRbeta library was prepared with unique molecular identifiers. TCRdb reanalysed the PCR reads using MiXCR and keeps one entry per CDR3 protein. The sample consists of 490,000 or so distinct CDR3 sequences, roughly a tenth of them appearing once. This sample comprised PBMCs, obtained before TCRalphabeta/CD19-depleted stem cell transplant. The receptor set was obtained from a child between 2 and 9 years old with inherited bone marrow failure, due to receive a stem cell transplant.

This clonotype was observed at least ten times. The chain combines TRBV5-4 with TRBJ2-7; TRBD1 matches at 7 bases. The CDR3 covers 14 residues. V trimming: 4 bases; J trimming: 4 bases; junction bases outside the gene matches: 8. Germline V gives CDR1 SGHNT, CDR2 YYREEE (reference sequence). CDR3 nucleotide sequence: TGTGCCAGCAGCGCCGACAGGGCCGCGTACGAGCAGTACTTC. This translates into CASSADRAAYEQYF.

CDR3: CAQTTTSGITDNEQFF. CDR3 sequence (DNA): TGTGCCCAGACCACGACTAGCGGAATTACAGACAATGAGCAGTTCTTC. V usage is TRBV7-6 and J usage is TRBJ2-1, with TRBD2 identical over 9 bases. Germline-derived CDR1 and CDR2 are SGHVS and FNYEAQ. Trimming took 11 bases from V and 5 from J; bases not matched to a gene: 16. The CDR3 loop spans 16 amino acids. Supplemented by reference TRBV7-6 and TRBJ2-1, the full variable domain reads GAGVSQSPRYKVTKRGQDVALRCDPISGHVSLYWYRQALGQGPEFLTYFNYEAQQDKSGLPNDRFSAERPEGSISTLTIQRTEQRDSAMYRCAQTTTSGITDNEQFFGPGTRLTVL.

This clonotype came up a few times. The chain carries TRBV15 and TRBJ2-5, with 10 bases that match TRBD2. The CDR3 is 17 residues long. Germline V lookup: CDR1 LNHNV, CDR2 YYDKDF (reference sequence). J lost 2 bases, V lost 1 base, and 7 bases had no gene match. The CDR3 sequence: CATSRGGSGRGQETQYF. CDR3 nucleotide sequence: TGTGCCACCAGCAGAGGGGGAAGCGGGAGGGGGCAAGAGACCCAGTACTTC.

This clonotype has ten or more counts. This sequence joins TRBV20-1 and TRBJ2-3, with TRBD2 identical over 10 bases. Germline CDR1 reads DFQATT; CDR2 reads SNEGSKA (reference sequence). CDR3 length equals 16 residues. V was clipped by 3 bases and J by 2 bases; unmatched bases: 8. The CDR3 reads CSARFSGRVHTDTQYF. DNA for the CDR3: TGCAGTGCTAGGTTCAGCGGGAGGGTCCACACAGATACGCAGTATTTT.

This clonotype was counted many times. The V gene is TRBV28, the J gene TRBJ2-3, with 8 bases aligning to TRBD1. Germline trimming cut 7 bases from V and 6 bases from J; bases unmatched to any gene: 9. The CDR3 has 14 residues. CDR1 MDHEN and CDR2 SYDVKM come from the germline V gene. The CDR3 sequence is CASINRGDMDTQYF. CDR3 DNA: TGTGCCAGCATAAACAGGGGGGACATGGATACGCAGTATTTT.

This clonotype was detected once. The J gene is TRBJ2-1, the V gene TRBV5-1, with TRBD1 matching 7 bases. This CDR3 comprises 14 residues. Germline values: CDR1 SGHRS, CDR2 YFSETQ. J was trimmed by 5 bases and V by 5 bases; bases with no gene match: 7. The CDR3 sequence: CASRRLGQDNEQFF. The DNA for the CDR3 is TGCGCCAGCAGACGACTCGGACAGGACAATGAGCAGTTCTTC.

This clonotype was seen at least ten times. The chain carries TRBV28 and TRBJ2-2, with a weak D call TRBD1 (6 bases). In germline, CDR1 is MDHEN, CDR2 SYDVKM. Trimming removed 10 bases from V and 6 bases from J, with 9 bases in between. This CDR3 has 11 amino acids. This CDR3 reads CATKGAGELFF. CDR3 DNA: TGTGCCACCAAGGGGGCCGGGGAGCTGTTTTTT.

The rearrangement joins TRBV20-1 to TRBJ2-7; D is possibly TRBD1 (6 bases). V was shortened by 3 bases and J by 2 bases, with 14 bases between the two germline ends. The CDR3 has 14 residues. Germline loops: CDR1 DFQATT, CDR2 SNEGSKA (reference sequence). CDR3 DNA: TGCAGTGCTAGTGGAACAGGGAAACCCTACGAGCAGTACTTC. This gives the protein CSASGTGKPYEQYF.

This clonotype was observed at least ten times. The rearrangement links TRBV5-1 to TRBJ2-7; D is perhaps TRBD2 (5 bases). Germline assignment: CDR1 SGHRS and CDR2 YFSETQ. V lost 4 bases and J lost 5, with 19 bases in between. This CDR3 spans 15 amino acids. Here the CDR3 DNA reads TGCGCCAGCAGCGGGATCCCCGAGGGCATCCACGAGCAGTACTTC. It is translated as CASSGIPEGIHEQYF.

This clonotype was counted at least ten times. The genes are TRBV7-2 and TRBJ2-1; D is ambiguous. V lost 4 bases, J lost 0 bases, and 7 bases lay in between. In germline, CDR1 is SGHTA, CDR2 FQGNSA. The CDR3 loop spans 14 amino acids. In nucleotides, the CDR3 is TGTGCCAGCAGCTACCCCAACTCCTACAATGAGCAGTTCTTC. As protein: CASSYPNSYNEQFF.

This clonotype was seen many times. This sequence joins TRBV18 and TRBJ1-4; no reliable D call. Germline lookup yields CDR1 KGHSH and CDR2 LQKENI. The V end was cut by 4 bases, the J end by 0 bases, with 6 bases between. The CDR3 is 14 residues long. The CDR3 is CASSRAATNEKLFF. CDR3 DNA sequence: TGTGCCAGCTCACGGGCAGCAACTAATGAAAAACTGTTTTTT.

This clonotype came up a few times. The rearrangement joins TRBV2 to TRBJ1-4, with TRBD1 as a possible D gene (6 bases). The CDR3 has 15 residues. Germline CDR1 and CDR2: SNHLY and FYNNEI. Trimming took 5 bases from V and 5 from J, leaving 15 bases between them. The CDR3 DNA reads TGTGCCAGCAGTTCCCAGGGGCTATTGAATGAAAAACTGTTTTTT. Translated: CASSSQGLLNEKLFF.

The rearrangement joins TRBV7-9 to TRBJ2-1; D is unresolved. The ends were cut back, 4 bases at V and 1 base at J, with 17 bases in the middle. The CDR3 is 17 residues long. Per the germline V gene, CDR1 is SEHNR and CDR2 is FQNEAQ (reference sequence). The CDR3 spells CASSSSGWAMSYNEQFF. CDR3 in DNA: TGTGCCAGCAGCTCGTCCGGATGGGCCATGTCCTACAATGAGCAGTTCTTC.

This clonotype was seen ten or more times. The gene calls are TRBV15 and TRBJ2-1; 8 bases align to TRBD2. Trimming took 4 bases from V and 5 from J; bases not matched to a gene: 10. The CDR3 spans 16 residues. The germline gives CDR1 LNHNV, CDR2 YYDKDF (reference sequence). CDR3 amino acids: CATSTTKGLDNNEQFF. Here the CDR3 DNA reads TGTGCCACCAGCACTACTAAGGGACTAGACAACAATGAGCAGTTCTTC.

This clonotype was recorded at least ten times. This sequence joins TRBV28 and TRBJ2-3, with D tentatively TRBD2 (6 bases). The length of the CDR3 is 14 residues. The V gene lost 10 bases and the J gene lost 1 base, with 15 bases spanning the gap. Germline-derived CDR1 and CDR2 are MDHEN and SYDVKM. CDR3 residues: CATLRDFRTDTQYF. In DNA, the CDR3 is TGTGCCACTCTCCGGGACTTTCGCACAGATACGCAGTATTTT.

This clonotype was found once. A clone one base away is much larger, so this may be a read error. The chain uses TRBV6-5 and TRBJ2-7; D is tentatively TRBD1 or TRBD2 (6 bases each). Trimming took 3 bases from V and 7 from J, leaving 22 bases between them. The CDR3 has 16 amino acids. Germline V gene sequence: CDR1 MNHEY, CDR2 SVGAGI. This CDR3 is CASSYSAGHVYNEQYF. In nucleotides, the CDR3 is TGTGCCAGCAGTTATTCGGCGGGACATGTCTACAATGAGCAGTACTTC.

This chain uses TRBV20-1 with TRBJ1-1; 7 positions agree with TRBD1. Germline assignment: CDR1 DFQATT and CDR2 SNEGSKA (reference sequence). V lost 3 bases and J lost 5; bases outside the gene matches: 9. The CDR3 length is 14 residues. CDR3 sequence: CSASQQGFGTEAFF. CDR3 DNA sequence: TGCAGTGCTAGCCAACAGGGGTTCGGAACTGAAGCTTTCTTT.

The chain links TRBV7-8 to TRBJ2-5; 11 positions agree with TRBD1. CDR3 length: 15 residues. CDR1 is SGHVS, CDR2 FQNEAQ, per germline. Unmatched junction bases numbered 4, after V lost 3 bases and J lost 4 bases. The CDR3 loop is CASSLWDRGIETQYF. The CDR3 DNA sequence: TGTGCCAGCAGCTTGTGGGACAGGGGGATAGAGACCCAGTACTTC.

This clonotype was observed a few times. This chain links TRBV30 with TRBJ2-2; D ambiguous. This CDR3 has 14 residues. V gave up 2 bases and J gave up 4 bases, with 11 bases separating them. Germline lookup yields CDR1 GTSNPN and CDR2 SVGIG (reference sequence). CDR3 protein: CAWSLDPGTGELFF. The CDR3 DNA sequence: TGTGCCTGGAGTTTGGACCCTGGCACCGGGGAGCTGTTTTTT.

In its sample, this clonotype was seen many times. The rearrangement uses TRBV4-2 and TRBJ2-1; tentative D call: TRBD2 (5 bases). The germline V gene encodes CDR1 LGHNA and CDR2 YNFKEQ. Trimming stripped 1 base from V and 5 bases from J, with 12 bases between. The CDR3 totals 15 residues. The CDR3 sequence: CASSQASGRNNEQFF. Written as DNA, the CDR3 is TGTGCCAGCAGCCAAGCCAGCGGAAGGAACAATGAGCAGTTCTTC.

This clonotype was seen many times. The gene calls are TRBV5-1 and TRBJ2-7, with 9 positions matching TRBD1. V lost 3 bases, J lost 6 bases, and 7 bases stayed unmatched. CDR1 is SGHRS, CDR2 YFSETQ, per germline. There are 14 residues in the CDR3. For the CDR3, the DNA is TGCGCCAGCAGCTCCGGGACAGGGCGATTCGAGCAGTACTTC. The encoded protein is CASSSGTGRFEQYF.

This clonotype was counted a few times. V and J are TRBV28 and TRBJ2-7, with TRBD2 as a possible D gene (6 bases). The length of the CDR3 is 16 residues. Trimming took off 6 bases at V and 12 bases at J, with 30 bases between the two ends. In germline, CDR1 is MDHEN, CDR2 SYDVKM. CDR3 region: CASSLGAGPFRDAVYF. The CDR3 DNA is TGTGCCAGCAGCCTCGGGGCGGGGCCTTTTCGGGACGCGGTGTACTTC.

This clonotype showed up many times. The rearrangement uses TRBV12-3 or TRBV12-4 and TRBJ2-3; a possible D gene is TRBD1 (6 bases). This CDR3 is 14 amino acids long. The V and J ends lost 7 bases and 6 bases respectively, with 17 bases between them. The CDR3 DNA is TGTGCCAGCACCTGGACAGCGCCGTCGGATACGCAGTATTTT. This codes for CASTWTAPSDTQYF.

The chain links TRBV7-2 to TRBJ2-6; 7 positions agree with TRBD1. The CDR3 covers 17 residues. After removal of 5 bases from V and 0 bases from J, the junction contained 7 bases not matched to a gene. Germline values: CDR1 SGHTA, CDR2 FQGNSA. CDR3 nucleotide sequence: TGTGCCAGCAGCCGACAGGGCCTAGGCTCTGGGGCCAACGTCCTGACTTTC. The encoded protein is CASSRQGLGSGANVLTF.

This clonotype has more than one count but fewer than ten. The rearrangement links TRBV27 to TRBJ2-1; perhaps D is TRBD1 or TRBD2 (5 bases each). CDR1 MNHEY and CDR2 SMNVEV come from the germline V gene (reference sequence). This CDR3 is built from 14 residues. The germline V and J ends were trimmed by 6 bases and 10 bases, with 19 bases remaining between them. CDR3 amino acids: CASRLGPLLPEQFF. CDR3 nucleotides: TGTGCCAGCAGACTGGGACCTCTCCTCCCGGAGCAGTTCTTC.

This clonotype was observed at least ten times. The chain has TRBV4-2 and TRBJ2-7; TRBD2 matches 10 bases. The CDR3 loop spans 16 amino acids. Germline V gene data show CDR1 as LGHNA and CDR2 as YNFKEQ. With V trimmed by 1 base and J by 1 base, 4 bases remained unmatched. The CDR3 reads CASSQVELAGSYEQYF. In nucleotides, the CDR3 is TGTGCCAGCAGCCAAGTTGAACTAGCGGGATCCTACGAGCAGTACTTC.

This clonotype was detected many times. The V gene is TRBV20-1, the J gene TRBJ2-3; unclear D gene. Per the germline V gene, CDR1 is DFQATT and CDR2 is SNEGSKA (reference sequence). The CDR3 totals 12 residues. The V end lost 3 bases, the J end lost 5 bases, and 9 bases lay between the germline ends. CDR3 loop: CSASCLLDTQYF. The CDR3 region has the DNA TGCAGTGCTAGTTGCCTTCTAGATACGCAGTATTTT.